This T cell receptor beta chain was observed in a study of identical twins. Study-wide findings and caveats: Out-of-frame TCR alpha sharing in monozygotic twins exceeded recombination model predictions. Insertions were fewer in abundant cord blood beta clonotypes, whereas memory repertoires showed none of this pattern.

Template switching added a universal primer binding site, and final cDNA carried unique molecular identifiers. TCRdb called the 5' RACE reads again in MiXCR, with one record for every CDR3 protein. The sample records 1.5 million to 2 million distinct CDR3 sequences, under 35% being singletons. The length of the CDR3 is 12 residues. Trimming removed 8 bases from V and 8 bases from J, with 15 bases in between. From germline, CDR1 is SGDLS and CDR2 YYNGEE. Remarks on this clonotype: Its target is not known.

The sequence derives from a newborn girl in good health. This chain joins TRBV9 and TRBJ2-3; perhaps TRBD2 as D (5 bases). The source material was cord blood. The CDR3 nucleotides are TGTGCCAGTGGATCGGGGAAAGGTACGCAGTATTTT. As protein: CASGSGKGTQYF.